This T cell receptor beta chain was documented in a study of type 1 and type 2 diabetes patients. Study conclusions and caveats: V and J gene usage correlated at around 0.97 between type 2 diabetes and control samples.

As regards this clonotype: The antigen is undetermined.

Amplification started from genomic DNA. Multiplex PCR with 30 forward and 13 reverse primers amplified the TCR beta CDR3. TCRdb passed the multiplex PCR reads through MiXCR, listing each CDR3 protein once. Among about 250,000 distinct CDR3 sequences, approximately 45% were seen once, and the ten largest hold approximately 13%. V lost 6 bases, J lost 4 bases, and 7 bases stayed unmatched. The CDR3 sequence is 14 residues long. Germline-derived CDR1 and CDR2 are SGHDT and YYEEEE. The chain carries TRBV5-6 and TRBJ2-1, with 7 bases matching TRBD2. The sequence was collected from a young man with type 2 diabetes. Input material: peripheral blood mononuclear cells (PBMCs). The CDR3 bases are TGTGCCAGCACCCAGGCGGGACTATACAATGAGCAGTTCTTC. Amino acid sequence: CASTQAGLYNEQFF.